These T cell receptor beta chains were read from a single sample in a study of response to subunit inactivated influenza vaccine. TCRdb reprocessed the RT-PCR reads via MiXCR and lists one record per CDR3 protein. This table holds roughly 620,000 distinct CDR3 sequences, 10% to 12% found once. This sample was also put to use in a study of T cells expressing NK-cell markers.

The sequenced sample was PBMCs from blood, obtained on the day of vaccination. The origin of the receptors is a man aged 50-60 years who received an inactivated influenza vaccine. Each CDR3 is given with its conserved first and last residue.

v_gene,j_gene,CDR3aa
TRBV5-6,TRBJ1-2,CASSLEDRRGYGYTF
TRBV15,TRBJ2-7,CATSRETVYEQYF
TRBV27,TRBJ2-5,CASSPGTSGGGETQYF
TRBV6-1,TRBJ2-5,CASSRDRGRYQETQYF
TRBV30,TRBJ2-1,CAWSVGPTKAEQFF
TRBV29-1,TRBJ2-1,CSVGAYNEQFF
TRBV9,TRBJ2-1,CASSASLAGEQFF
TRBV2,TRBJ2-1,CASSVSQSYNEQFF
TRBV6-1,TRBJ2-3,CATLLGGEADTQYF
TRBV3-1,TRBJ1-1,CASSPRGGLVEAFF
TRBV2,TRBJ2-3,CASRVLAGVSDTQYF
TRBV7-8,TRBJ2-7,CASSGEGRREQYF
TRBV7-2,TRBJ2-2,CASSWALTGELFF
TRBV28,TRBJ2-7,CASSLAGGEGYEQYF
TRBV28,TRBJ1-5,CASGSDSNQPQHF
TRBV7-8,TRBJ2-3,CASTLSESTDTQYF
TRBV19,TRBJ1-5,CASSTEFNQPQHF
TRBV5-1,TRBJ2-7,CASSSTLSAYEQYF
TRBV6-4,TRBJ2-1,CASSEGSGDYNEQFF
TRBV9,TRBJ2-2,CASSGGRELFF
TRBV20-1,TRBJ1-5,CSAKTGASNQTQHF
TRBV6-2/TRBV6-3,TRBJ2-7,CASSYNLMTSGRANDYEQYF
TRBV5-1,TRBJ2-3,CASSSSLDTQYF
TRBV4-3,TRBJ2-7,CASSQVLAYEQYF
TRBV3-1,TRBJ2-7,CASSPQRTGQSYF
TRBV2,TRBJ2-3,CASSWGQGAGGDTQYF
TRBV12-3/TRBV12-4,TRBJ1-1,CASSFYGTLNTEAFF
TRBV4-1,TRBJ2-1,CASSLLGVQGNEQFF
TRBV7-8,TRBJ2-7,CASSAEQGLGYEQYF
TRBV24-1,TRBJ2-3,CATSDPTVGQYF
TRBV18,TRBJ2-7,CASSSRTGEGEQYF
TRBV20-1,TRBJ1-6,CSASETGLSVGSPLHF
TRBV20-1,TRBJ2-5,CSAGGVETQYF
TRBV12-3/TRBV12-4,TRBJ1-2,CASSLRGSGYGYTF
TRBV6-5,TRBJ2-1,CASSLGGSRNEQFF
TRBV10-2,TRBJ2-7,CASTALRQGYEQYF
TRBV4-2,TRBJ1-1,CASTRGTLMNTEAFF
TRBV7-6,TRBJ2-6,CASSSLPETGLLISGANVLTF
TRBV5-1,TRBJ2-1,CASSLGQGADNEQFF
TRBV6-5,TRBJ2-7,CASSYSWEISYEQYF
TRBV10-3,TRBJ2-3,CAISDTRSTDTQYF
TRBV12-3/TRBV12-4,TRBJ2-5,CASRFAGNQETQYF
TRBV20-1,TRBJ2-1,CSARGVTSALNEQFF
TRBV12-3/TRBV12-4,TRBJ2-1,CASGDHTLNEQFF
TRBV12-3/TRBV12-4,TRBJ1-5,CASSFRAGGYSNQPQHF
TRBV20-1,TRBJ2-7,CSATGQTPYEQYF
TRBV12-3/TRBV12-4,TRBJ2-7,CASSPTGTEQYF
TRBV12-5,TRBJ1-2,CASALAGHGYTF
TRBV2,TRBJ1-2,CASSASRTPHGYTF
TRBV24-1,TRBJ2-3,CATSDPVDTQYF
TRBV28,TRBJ2-2,CASSSTSGGYTGELFF
TRBV4-1,TRBJ1-5,CASGLGGQNQPQHF
TRBV6-2/TRBV6-3,TRBJ2-1,CASRLDPGYSYNEQFF
TRBV29-1,TRBJ1-1,CSDGQLNTEAFF
TRBV6-1,TRBJ2-1,CASSPWASYNEQFF
TRBV11-1,TRBJ2-3,CASSLESTGTLIDTQYF
TRBV9,TRBJ2-1,CASSAHRLAPLLNEQFF
TRBV5-1,TRBJ2-1,CASSLARAGGFNEQFF
TRBV29-1,TRBJ2-5,CSVEFGGQETQYF